This T cell receptor beta chain was sequenced for a study of shared clonotypes between healthy human individuals. Whole-study findings and limits: Blood alone was sampled, and tissue repertoires likely differ.

Of note for this clone: Its antigen is unknown. The identical CDR3 is also encoded by other nucleotide sequences in the sample.

Generated by immunoSEQ multiplex PCR, the TCRdb table keeps only in-frame clones and is missing some. The sample records about 2,500,000 clones, around nine tenths being singletons. The germline gives CDR1 MNHEY, CDR2 SVGAGI. The CDR3 has 11 residues. Trimming cost V 0 bases and J 5 bases, with 1 base left between them. Sequences were obtained from naive CD4+ T cells sorted from blood. Subset indicated: CD45RA+ positively selected. The clonotype comes from a man aged 18 to 29 in good health. This chain links TRBV6-5 with TRBJ2-5; no definite D call. The CDR3 loop is CASSYSETQYF. DNA for the CDR3: TGTGCCAGCAGTTACTCGGAGACCCAGTACTTC.